This T cell receptor beta chain came from a study of shared T cell receptors in the human thymus. Germline CDR1 is SGHDT and CDR2 is YYEEEE. The CDR3 has 18 amino acids. V was pared by 4 bases and J by 0 bases, with 12 bases of the junction left unmatched. Profiled with immunoSEQ multiplex PCR; TCRdb holds only in-frame clones, not every one. Of 640,000 or so clones in the sample, about 90% were seen once. The data were also submitted as part of a second study, on human thymus T cells.

The chain uses TRBV5-6 and TRBJ1-1; TRBD1 agrees at 10 bases. Input material: thymocytes. This TCR came from a boy in the first two years of life with a congenital heart defect. For the CDR3, the DNA is TGTGCCAGCAGCCGGTGGGGACAGGGGTATAGGATGAACACTGAAGCTTTCTTT. Its protein is CASSRWGQGYRMNTEAFF.